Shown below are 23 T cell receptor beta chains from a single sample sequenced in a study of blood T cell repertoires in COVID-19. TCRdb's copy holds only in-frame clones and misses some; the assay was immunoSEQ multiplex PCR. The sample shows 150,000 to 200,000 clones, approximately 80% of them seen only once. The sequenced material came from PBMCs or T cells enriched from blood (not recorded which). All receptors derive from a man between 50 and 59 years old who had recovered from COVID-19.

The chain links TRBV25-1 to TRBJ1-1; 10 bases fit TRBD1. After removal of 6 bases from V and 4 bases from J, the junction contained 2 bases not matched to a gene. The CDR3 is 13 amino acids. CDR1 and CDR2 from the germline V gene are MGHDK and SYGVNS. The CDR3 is CASRTGGSTEAFF. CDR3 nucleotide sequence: TGTGCCAGCAGGACAGGGGGCTCCACTGAAGCTTTCTTT.

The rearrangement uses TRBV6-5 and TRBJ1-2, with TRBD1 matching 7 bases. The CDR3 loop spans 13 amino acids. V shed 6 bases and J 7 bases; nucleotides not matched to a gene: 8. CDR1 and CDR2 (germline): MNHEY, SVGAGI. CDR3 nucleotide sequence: TGTGCCAGCAGCTTGGGACAGTCGGCTGGCTACACCTTC. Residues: CASSLGQSAGYTF.

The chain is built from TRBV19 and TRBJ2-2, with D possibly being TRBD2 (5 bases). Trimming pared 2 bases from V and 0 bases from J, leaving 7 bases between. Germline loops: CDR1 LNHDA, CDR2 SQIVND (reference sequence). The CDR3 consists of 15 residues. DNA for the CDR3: TGTGCCAGTAGTATACTAGCCTCGAACACCGGGGAGCTGTTTTTT. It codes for CASSILASNTGELFF.

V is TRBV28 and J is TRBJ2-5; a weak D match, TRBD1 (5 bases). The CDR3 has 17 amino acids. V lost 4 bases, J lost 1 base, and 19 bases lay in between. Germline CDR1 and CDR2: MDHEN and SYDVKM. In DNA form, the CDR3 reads TGTGCCAGCAGTTACCCCGCGGATCAGGGTACCCAAGAGACCCAGTACTTC. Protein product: CASSYPADQGTQETQYF.

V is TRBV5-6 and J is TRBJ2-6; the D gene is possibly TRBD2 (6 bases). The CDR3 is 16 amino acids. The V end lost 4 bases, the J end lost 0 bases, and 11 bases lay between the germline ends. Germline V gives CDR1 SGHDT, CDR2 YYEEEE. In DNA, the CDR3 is TGTGCCAGCAGCCGGGGACTTAGCTCTGGGGCCAACGTCCTGACTTTC. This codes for CASSRGLSSGANVLTF.

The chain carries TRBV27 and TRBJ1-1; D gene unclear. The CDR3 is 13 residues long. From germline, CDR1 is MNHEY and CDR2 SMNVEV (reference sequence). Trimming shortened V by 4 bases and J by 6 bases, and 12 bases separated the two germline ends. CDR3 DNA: TGTGCCAGCAGTTCTGAAGAGAAAGCTGAAGCTTTCTTT. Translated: CASSSEEKAEAFF.

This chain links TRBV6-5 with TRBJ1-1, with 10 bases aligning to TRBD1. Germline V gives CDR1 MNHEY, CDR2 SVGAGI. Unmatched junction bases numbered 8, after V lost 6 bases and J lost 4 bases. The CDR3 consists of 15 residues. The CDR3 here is CASSPTWTGGTEAFF. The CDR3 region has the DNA TGTGCCAGCAGCCCGACATGGACAGGGGGCACTGAAGCTTTCTTT.

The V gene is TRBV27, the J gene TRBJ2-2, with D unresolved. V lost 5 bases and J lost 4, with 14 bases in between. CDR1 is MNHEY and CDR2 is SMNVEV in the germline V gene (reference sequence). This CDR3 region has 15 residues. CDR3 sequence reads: CASSAADRSTGELFF. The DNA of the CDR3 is TGTGCCAGCAGTGCCGCAGACCGGAGCACCGGGGAGCTGTTTTTT.

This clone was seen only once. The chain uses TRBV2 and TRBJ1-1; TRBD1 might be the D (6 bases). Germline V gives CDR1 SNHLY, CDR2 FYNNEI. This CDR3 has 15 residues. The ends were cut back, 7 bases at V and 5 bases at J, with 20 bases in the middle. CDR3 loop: CASKIPGGGKTEAFF. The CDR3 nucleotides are TGTGCCAGCAAAATCCCGGGGGGCGGGAAAACTGAAGCTTTCTTT.

This CDR3 reads CASSRTSGKITGELFF. For the CDR3, the DNA is TGTGCCAGCAGCCGGACTAGCGGGAAAATCACCGGGGAGCTGTTTTTT. The V gene is TRBV7-2, the J gene TRBJ2-2, with 12 bases identical to TRBD2. The CDR3 extends over 16 amino acids. V dropped 5 bases and J dropped 4; count of bases not matched to a gene: 5. From germline, CDR1 is SGHTA and CDR2 FQGNSA.

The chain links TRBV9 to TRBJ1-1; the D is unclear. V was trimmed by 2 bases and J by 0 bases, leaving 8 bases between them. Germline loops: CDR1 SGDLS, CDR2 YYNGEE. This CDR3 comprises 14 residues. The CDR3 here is CASSVEAMNTEAFF. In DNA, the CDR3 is TGTGCCAGCAGCGTCGAGGCCATGAACACTGAAGCTTTCTTT. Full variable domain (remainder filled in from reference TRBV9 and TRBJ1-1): DSGVTQTPKHLITATGQRVTLRCSPRSGDLSVYWYQQSLDQGLQFLIQYYNGEERAKGNILERFSAQQFPDLHSELNLSSLELGDSALYFCASSVEAMNTEAFFGQGTRLTVV.

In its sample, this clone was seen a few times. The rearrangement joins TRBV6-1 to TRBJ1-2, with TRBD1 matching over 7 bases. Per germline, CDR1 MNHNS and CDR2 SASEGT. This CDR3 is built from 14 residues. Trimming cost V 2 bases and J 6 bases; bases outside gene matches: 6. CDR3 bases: TGTGCCAGCAGTGAAATGGACAGGAGGAATGGCTACACCTTC. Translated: CASSEMDRRNGYTF.

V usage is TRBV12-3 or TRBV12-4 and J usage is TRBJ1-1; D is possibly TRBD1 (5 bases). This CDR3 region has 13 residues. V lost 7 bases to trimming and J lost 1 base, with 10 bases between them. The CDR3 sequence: CASTPQGNTEAFF. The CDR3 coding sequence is TGTGCCAGCACCCCGCAGGGGAACACTGAAGCTTTCTTT.

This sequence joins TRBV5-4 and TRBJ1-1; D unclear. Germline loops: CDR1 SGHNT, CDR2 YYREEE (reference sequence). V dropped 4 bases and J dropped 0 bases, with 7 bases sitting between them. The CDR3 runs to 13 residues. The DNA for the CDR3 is TGTGCCAGCAGCGAGGGAATGAACACTGAAGCTTTCTTT. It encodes CASSEGMNTEAFF.

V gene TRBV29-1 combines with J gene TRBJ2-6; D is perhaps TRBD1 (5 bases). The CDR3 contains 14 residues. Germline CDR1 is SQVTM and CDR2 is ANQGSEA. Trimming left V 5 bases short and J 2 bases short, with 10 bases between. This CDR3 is CSVYQGTGANVLTF. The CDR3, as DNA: TGCAGCGTTTACCAGGGAACTGGGGCCAACGTCCTGACTTTC.

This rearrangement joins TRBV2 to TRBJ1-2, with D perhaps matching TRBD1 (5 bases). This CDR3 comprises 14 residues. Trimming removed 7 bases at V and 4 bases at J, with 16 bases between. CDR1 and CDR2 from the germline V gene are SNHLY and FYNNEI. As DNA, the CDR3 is TGTGCCAGCAACCAACAAGACAGTGCCTATGGCTACACCTTC. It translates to CASNQQDSAYGYTF.

The CDR3 here is CAISEGGQGTRAFF. Here the CDR3 DNA reads TGTGCCATCAGTGAAGGAGGACAGGGGACGCGGGCTTTCTTT. The chain combines TRBV10-3 with TRBJ1-1; the match to TRBD1 covers 9 bases. J lost 11 bases, V lost 3 bases, and 10 bases had no gene match. From germline, CDR1 is ENHRY and CDR2 SYGVKD. The CDR3 is 14 amino acids.

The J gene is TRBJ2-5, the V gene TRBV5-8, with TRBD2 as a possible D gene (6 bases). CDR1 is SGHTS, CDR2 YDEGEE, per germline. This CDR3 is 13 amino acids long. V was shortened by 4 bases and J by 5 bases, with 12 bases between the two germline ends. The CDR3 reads CASSRWRAETQYF. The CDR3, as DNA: TGTGCCAGCAGCCGTTGGAGGGCTGAGACCCAGTACTTC.

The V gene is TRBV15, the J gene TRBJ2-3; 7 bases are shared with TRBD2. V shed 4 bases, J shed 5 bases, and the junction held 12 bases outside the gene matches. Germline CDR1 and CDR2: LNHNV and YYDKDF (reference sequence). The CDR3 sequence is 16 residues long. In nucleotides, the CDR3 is TGTGCCACCAGCACCTCACTCGGCGGGAGAGTAGATACGCAGTATTTT. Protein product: CATSTSLGGRVDTQYF.

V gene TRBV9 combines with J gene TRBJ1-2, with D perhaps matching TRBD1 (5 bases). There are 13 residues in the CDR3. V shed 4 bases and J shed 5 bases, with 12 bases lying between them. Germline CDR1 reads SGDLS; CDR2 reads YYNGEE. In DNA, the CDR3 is TGTGCCAGCAGCTCCGGGGGTCTTTATGGCTACACCTTC. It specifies CASSSGGLYGYTF.

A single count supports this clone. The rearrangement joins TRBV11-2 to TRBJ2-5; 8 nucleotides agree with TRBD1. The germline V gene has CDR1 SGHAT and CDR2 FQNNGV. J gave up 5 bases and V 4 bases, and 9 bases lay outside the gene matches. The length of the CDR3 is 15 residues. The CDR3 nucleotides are TGTGCCAGCAGCTCACGGACAGGGTCCCAGGAGACCCAGTACTTC. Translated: CASSSRTGSQETQYF.

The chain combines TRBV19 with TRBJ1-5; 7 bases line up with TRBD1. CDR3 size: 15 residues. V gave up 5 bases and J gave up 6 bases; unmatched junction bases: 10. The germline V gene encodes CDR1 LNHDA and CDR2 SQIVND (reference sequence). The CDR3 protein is CASSLTGVVGQPQHF. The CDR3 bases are TGTGCCAGTAGTCTTACAGGGGTTGTTGGTCAGCCCCAGCATTTT.

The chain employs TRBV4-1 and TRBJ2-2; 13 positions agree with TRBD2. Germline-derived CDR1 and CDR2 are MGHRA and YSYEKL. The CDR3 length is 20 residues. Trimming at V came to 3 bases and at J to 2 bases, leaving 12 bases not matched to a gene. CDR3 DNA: TGCGCCAGCAGCCACAGATCCGGGACTAGCGGGACTTCCAACACCGGGGAGCTGTTTTTT. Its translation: CASSHRSGTSGTSNTGELFF.